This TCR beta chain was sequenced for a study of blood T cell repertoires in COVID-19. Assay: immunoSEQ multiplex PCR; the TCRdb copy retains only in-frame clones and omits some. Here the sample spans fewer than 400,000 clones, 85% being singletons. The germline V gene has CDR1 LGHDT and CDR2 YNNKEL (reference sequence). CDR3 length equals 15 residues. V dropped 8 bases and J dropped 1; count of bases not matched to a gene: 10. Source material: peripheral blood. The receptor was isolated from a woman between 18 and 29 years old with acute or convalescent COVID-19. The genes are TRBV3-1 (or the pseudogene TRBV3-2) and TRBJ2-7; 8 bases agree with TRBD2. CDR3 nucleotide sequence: TGTGCCAGCGCCAGCGGGAGTACCCCTTCCTACGAGCAGTACTTC. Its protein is CASASGSTPSYEQYF.